The 23 T cell receptor beta chains below were found in one sample sequenced in a study of shared clonotypes between healthy human individuals. It was CD45RO-negative cells, positively selected for CCR7, that made up naive CD8 cells, with terminally differentiated effector memory CD45RA+ cells excluded. The data were produced by immunoSEQ multiplex PCR, yet TCRdb's version contains in-frame clones alone and is incomplete. Among just over 2,000,000 clones listed, approximately 94% were seen once. Sequenced sample: naive CD8+ T cells sorted from blood. The origin of the receptors is a man younger than 30 in good health.

CDR3 region: CASSLGIADTQYF. The CDR3 bases are TGTGCCAGCAGCTTAGGGATCGCAGATACGCAGTATTTT. The V call is TRBV11-3, the J call TRBJ2-3; D is undetermined. Trimming removed 1 base at V and 4 bases at J, with 6 bases between. Germline-derived CDR1 and CDR2 are SGHNT and YENEEA. The CDR3 has 13 residues.

This chain links TRBV5-6 with TRBJ2-1; TRBD2 agrees at 8 bases. J lost 4 bases, V lost 4 bases, and 7 bases had no gene match. Germline V lookup: CDR1 SGHDT, CDR2 YYEEEE. The CDR3 totals 15 residues. The CDR3 coding sequence is TGTGCCAGCAGCCCCGAACTAGCGGAGTACAATGAGCAGTTCTTC. Translation: CASSPELAEYNEQFF.

A remark on this clone: Other DNA sequences from this sample encode an identical CDR3 as well. V usage is TRBV27 and J usage is TRBJ1-2; D uncertain. The CDR3 totals 13 residues. V lost 3 bases and J 2 bases, leaving 7 bases between the germline ends. Per germline, CDR1 MNHEY and CDR2 SMNVEV (reference sequence). The CDR3 sequence: CASSLGGNYGYTF. The DNA of the CDR3 is TGTGCCAGCAGTTTGGGCGGGAACTATGGCTACACCTTC.

The chain employs TRBV4-1 and TRBJ2-1, with D maybe TRBD1 (5 bases). Germline CDR1 is MGHRA and CDR2 is YSYEKL. The CDR3 extends over 15 amino acids. V was trimmed by 1 base and J by 6 bases, leaving 13 bases between them. The DNA of the CDR3 is TGCGCCAGCAGCCAAGTCGCAGGGTCCATCAATGAGCAGTTCTTC. Protein: CASSQVAGSINEQFF.

This clone has only one observation. The gene calls are TRBV2 and TRBJ1-2; D is unclear. Germline lookup yields CDR1 SNHLY and CDR2 FYNNEI. The V gene lost 8 bases and the J gene lost 2 bases, with 12 bases spanning the gap. The CDR3 consists of 13 residues. The CDR3, as DNA: TGTGCCAGCCTACCCCAAGAGAACTATGGCTACACCTTC. Amino acids: CASLPQENYGYTF.

The V call is TRBV19, the J call TRBJ2-1, with D unresolved. Germline V lookup: CDR1 LNHDA, CDR2 SQIVND (reference sequence). This CDR3 is built from 14 residues. V gave up 4 bases and J gave up 0 bases, with 7 bases separating them. The CDR3 region has the DNA TGTGCCAGTAGTAAGATTAGCTCCTACAATGAGCAGTTCTTC. Translation gives CASSKISSYNEQFF.

The chain employs TRBV27 and TRBJ1-5, with D hard to call. The V gene lost 5 bases and the J gene lost 0 bases, with 17 bases spanning the gap. The germline CDR1 and CDR2 sequences are MNHEY and SMNVEV (reference sequence). The CDR3 is 17 amino acids. This chain's CDR3 is CASSPSRGELSNQPQHF. The CDR3 bases are TGTGCCAGCAGTCCGTCCCGGGGAGAACTTAGCAATCAGCCCCAGCATTTT.

This clone was observed a single time. CDR3 residues: CAWSVPPGTFYQETQYF. The CDR3 region has the DNA TGTGCCTGGAGTGTACCCCCTGGGACGTTCTACCAAGAGACCCAGTACTTC. The chain joins TRBV30 to TRBJ2-5; D may correspond to TRBD1 or TRBD2 (5 bases each). Trimming removed 0 bases from V and 0 bases from J, with 17 bases in between. The CDR3 consists of 17 residues. Germline lookup yields CDR1 GTSNPN and CDR2 SVGIG (reference sequence).

Concerning this clone itself: Other DNA sequences from this sample encode an identical CDR3 as well. The chain couples TRBV4-1 to TRBJ2-7; 10 bases match TRBD1. V lost 1 base, J lost 1 base, and 1 base stayed unmatched. CDR1 MGHRA and CDR2 YSYEKL come from the germline V gene. CDR3 length: 15 residues. The CDR3, as DNA: TGCGCCAGCAGCCAAGGACAGGGGGCGTCCTACGAGCAGTACTTC. Its protein is CASSQGQGASYEQYF.

The rearrangement links TRBV6-1 to TRBJ2-3; possible D gene TRBD2, 6 bases. Looked up from germline, CDR1 is MNHNS and CDR2 is SASEGT. V shed 6 bases and J shed 6 bases, with 16 bases lying between them. This CDR3 is built from 14 residues. CDR3 loop: CASSPSGSLDTQYF. The CDR3 nucleotides read TGTGCCAGCAGCCCCAGCGGGTCACTGGATACGCAGTATTTT.

The gene calls are TRBV5-1 and TRBJ2-3; D is unclear. The germline V and J ends were trimmed by 1 base and 2 bases, with 5 bases remaining between them. Germline V lookup: CDR1 SGHRS, CDR2 YFSETQ. The CDR3 has 13 amino acids. CDR3 DNA: TGCGCCAGCAGCTTGCTCTACACAGATACGCAGTATTTT. Encoded protein: CASSLLYTDTQYF.

V and J are TRBV7-9 and TRBJ2-3, with TRBD2 identical over 12 bases. The CDR3 is made up of 16 amino acids. Looked up from germline, CDR1 is SEHNR and CDR2 is FQNEAQ (reference sequence). Germline trimming cut 5 bases from V and 2 bases from J; bases unmatched to any gene: 5. The CDR3 sequence is CASSLGTSGPTDTQYF. As DNA, the CDR3 is TGTGCCAGCAGCCTTGGGACTAGCGGGCCCACAGATACGCAGTATTTT.

Note on this clone: This CDR3 is also generated by other DNA sequences in the sample. The chain uses TRBV6-1 and TRBJ2-7; D might be TRBD2 (6 bases). Per germline, CDR1 MNHNS and CDR2 SASEGT. The CDR3 is made up of 14 amino acids. Trimming left V 1 base short and J 1 base short, with 8 bases between. CDR3 in amino acids: CASSEGGGSYEQYF. For the CDR3, the DNA is TGTGCCAGCAGTGAAGGAGGAGGGTCCTACGAGCAGTACTTC.

Only one count was recorded for this clone. The chain uses TRBV9 and TRBJ2-7, with D unresolved. Germline V gives CDR1 SGDLS, CDR2 YYNGEE. The CDR3 consists of 13 residues. Trimming took off 4 bases at V and 3 bases at J, with 11 bases between the two ends. DNA for the CDR3: TGTGCCAGCAGCCCCAGTCCCCTCTACGAGCAGTACTTC. Amino acid sequence: CASSPSPLYEQYF.

The gene calls are TRBV7-2 and TRBJ2-7; D uncertain. The CDR3 covers 13 residues. Looked up from germline, CDR1 is SGHTA and CDR2 is FQGNSA. The V and J ends lost 0 bases and 2 bases respectively, with 5 bases between them. This CDR3 reads CASSLAPAYEQYF. The DNA for the CDR3 is TGTGCCAGCAGCTTAGCTCCGGCCTACGAGCAGTACTTC. The variable domain in full, with the rest retrieved from reference TRBV7-2 and TRBJ2-7, is GAGVSQSPSNKVTEKGKDVELRCDPISGHTALYWYRQSLGQGLEFLIYFQGNSAPDKSGLPSDRFSAERTGGSVSTLTIQRTQQEDSAVYLCASSLAPAYEQYFGPGTRLTVT.

Concerning this clone: Other nucleotide sequences from this sample produce the same CDR3. The CDR3 sequence is CASSLQGADYGYTF. DNA of the CDR3: TGTGCCAGCAGCTTACAGGGGGCGGACTATGGCTACACCTTC. The chain is built from TRBV5-4 and TRBJ1-2, with TRBD1 identical over 9 bases. V gave up 2 bases and J gave up 3 bases; unmatched junction bases: 2. Germline V gene sequence: CDR1 SGHNT, CDR2 YYREEE (reference sequence). The CDR3 loop spans 14 amino acids. The full variable domain, completed using reference TRBV5-4 and TRBJ1-2, is ETGVTQSPTHLIKTRGQQVTLRCSSQSGHNTVSWYQQALGQGPQFIFQYYREEENGRGNFPPRFSGLQFPNYSSELNVNALELDDSALYLCASSLQGADYGYTFGSGTRLTVV.

The chain employs TRBV29-1 and TRBJ2-7, with D perhaps TRBD2 (5 bases). Trimming removed 5 bases from V and 1 base from J, with 15 bases in between. Germline CDR1 is SQVTM and CDR2 is ANQGSEA. The CDR3 spans 14 residues. The CDR3 here is CSVSKEVSSYEQYF. In nucleotides, the CDR3 is TGCAGCGTTTCCAAGGAGGTCTCATCCTACGAGCAGTACTTC.

J is TRBJ1-5 and V is TRBV28; a weak D match, TRBD1 (6 bases). This CDR3 has 16 amino acids. V lost 4 bases and J 7 bases, leaving 20 bases between the germline ends. The germline V gene encodes CDR1 MDHEN and CDR2 SYDVKM. CDR3 protein: CASSSPLTGPGQPQHF. CDR3 nucleotides: TGTGCCAGCAGTTCTCCACTGACAGGACCCGGACAGCCCCAGCATTTT. The entire variable domain, with the rest obtained from reference TRBV28 and TRBJ1-5, is as follows: DVKVTQSSRYLVKRTGEKVFLECVQDMDHENMFWYRQDPGLGLRLIYFSYDVKMKEKGDIPEGYSVSREKKERFSLILESASTNQTSMYLCASSSPLTGPGQPQHFGDGTRLSIL.

This clone appeared a single time. V is TRBV7-8 and J is TRBJ2-7, with D possibly TRBD1 on 6 matching bases. Germline-derived CDR1 and CDR2 are SGHVS and FQNEAQ. The germline V and J ends were trimmed by 5 bases and 6 bases, with 26 bases remaining between them. CDR3 length: 17 amino acids. CDR3 DNA sequence: TGTGCCAGCAGCGAAATTCCTGAGGGCAGTGGGACACTCGAGCAGTACTTC. Protein product: CASSEIPEGSGTLEQYF.

This chain uses TRBV27 with TRBJ2-1; D is perhaps TRBD1 or TRBD2 (5 bases each). Germline CDR1 reads MNHEY; CDR2 reads SMNVEV (reference sequence). V was shortened by 2 bases and J by 9 bases, with 14 bases between the two germline ends. This CDR3 has 14 residues. CDR3 nucleotides: TGTGCCAGCAGTTTAACCCCCCCGGGGACTGAGCAGTTCTTC. Amino acids: CASSLTPPGTEQFF.

The chain recombines TRBV7-9 with TRBJ2-3, with TRBD2 matching 8 bases. From germline, CDR1 is SEHNR and CDR2 FQNEAQ (reference sequence). The CDR3 sequence is 16 residues long. V dropped 5 bases and J dropped 7; count of bases not matched to a gene: 14. This chain's CDR3 is CASSPPGSGAFYTQYF. For the CDR3, the DNA is TGTGCCAGCAGCCCCCCGGGTAGCGGGGCATTCTATACGCAGTATTTT.

V and J are TRBV5-1 and TRBJ2-3; weak D call: TRBD1 (6 bases). CDR1 SGHRS and CDR2 YFSETQ come from the germline V gene. V was trimmed by 0 bases and J by 5 bases, leaving 16 bases between them. CDR3 size: 16 residues. In DNA form, the CDR3 reads TGCGCCAGCAGCTTGGGTCAGGGGCCGTCGGGAGATACGCAGTATTTT. Its protein product is CASSLGQGPSGDTQYF.

The chain couples TRBV29-1 to TRBJ2-7; TRBD2 might be the D (6 bases). CDR1 and CDR2 from the germline V gene are SQVTM and ANQGSEA. CDR3 length: 14 residues. Trimming pared 6 bases from V and 4 bases from J, leaving 19 bases between. CDR3 coding DNA: TGCAGCGTGGGAGGAGAGACAGAGGTATACGAGCAGTACTTC. Residues: CSVGGETEVYEQYF.